This entry lists 20 T cell receptor beta chains sequenced from one sample in a study of cytomegalovirus exposure and HLA in healthy donors. The PCR ran on 60 Vbeta and 13 Jbeta primers. Here immunoSEQ multiplex PCR was the method, and the copy in TCRdb shows in-frame clones only, minus some. The sample records around 190,000 clones, around 77% being singletons. The sequencing sample was made of PBMCs. These receptors were obtained from a man aged 55 to 69 in good health and CMV-seronegative.

This sequence joins TRBV7-7 and TRBJ2-1; 11 nucleotides line up with TRBD2. V was clipped by 6 bases and J by 8 bases; unmatched bases: 9. The germline V gene encodes CDR1 SSHAT and CDR2 FNYEAQ (reference sequence). This CDR3 spans 15 amino acids. CDR3: CASSIAGGPNYEQFF. CDR3 DNA: TGTGCCAGCAGTATAGCGGGAGGGCCTAATTATGAGCAGTTCTTC.

The sample holds one count of this clone. The V gene is TRBV27, the J gene TRBJ1-1; D not certain. Germline CDR1 MNHEY, CDR2 SMNVEV (reference sequence). The CDR3 contains 13 residues. Trimming removed 6 bases at V and 1 base at J, with 9 bases between. DNA of the CDR3: TGTGCCAGCAGGGGCAATTCGAACACTGAAGCTTTCTTT. Its protein product is CASRGNSNTEAFF.

This clone came up a few times. The V call is TRBV2, the J call TRBJ1-3; tentative D call: TRBD1 (5 bases). Trimming removed 1 base from V and 3 bases from J, with 7 bases in between. CDR3 length equals 14 residues. Germline V gives CDR1 SNHLY, CDR2 FYNNEI. The CDR3 DNA sequence: TGTGCCAGCAGTGAAGAGGGGATTGGAAACACCATATATTTT. It specifies CASSEEGIGNTIYF.

The chain recombines TRBV10-1 with TRBJ2-7; tentatively, D is TRBD2 (6 bases). Per germline, CDR1 WNHNN and CDR2 SYGVQD (reference sequence). Trimming cost V 8 bases and J 1 base, with 12 bases left between them. The CDR3 sequence is 13 residues long. CDR3 loop: CASPIGRSYEQYF. The CDR3 DNA is TGCGCCAGCCCCATAGGGAGGTCCTACGAGCAGTACTTC.

The chain uses TRBV5-4 and TRBJ1-4; 7 positions agree with TRBD1. The length of the CDR3 is 18 residues. Germline V gene data show CDR1 as SGHNT and CDR2 as YYREEE (reference sequence). The trim removed 4 bases at V and 0 bases at J, leaving 12 bases unmatched. The DNA of the CDR3 is TGTGCCAGCAGCCAGCCCGACAGGGATGGTGCAACTAATGAAAAACTGTTTTTT. This codes for CASSQPDRDGATNEKLFF.

This clone came up a few times. CDR3 in amino acids: CASSSSGGHPDTQYF. DNA for the CDR3: TGTGCCAGCAGCTCGAGCGGGGGGCACCCCGATACGCAGTATTTT. This chain joins TRBV6-5 and TRBJ2-3; 9 nucleotides line up with TRBD2. V was pared by 6 bases and J by 6 bases, with 10 bases of the junction left unmatched. This CDR3 is built from 15 residues. Germline assignment: CDR1 MNHEY and CDR2 SVGAGI.

The chain combines TRBV19 with TRBJ2-7, with TRBD1 matching 8 bases. CDR3 length: 14 residues. V dropped 5 bases and J dropped 0; count of bases not matched to a gene: 3. In germline, CDR1 is LNHDA, CDR2 SQIVND (reference sequence). CDR3 amino acids: CASSEDRASYEQYF. CDR3 bases: TGTGCCAGTAGTGAGGACAGGGCCTCCTACGAGCAGTACTTC.

V gene TRBV10-3 combines with J gene TRBJ1-5, with TRBD1 matching over 11 bases. The germline CDR1 and CDR2 sequences are ENHRY and SYGVKD. V lost 3 bases and J lost 6; bases outside the gene matches: 4. The CDR3 runs to 15 residues. CDR3 sequence reads: CAISDGQGAGQPQHF. The CDR3 DNA sequence: TGTGCCATCAGTGACGGACAGGGGGCAGGTCAGCCCCAGCATTTT.

The chain couples TRBV10-3 to TRBJ1-1; tentatively, D is TRBD1 (6 bases). The CDR3 has 15 amino acids. Germline lookup yields CDR1 ENHRY and CDR2 SYGVKD. Trimming removed 4 bases from V and 0 bases from J, with 12 bases in between. CDR3: CAISVDGGLNTEAFF. The DNA of the CDR3 is TGTGCCATCAGTGTGGATGGGGGCCTGAACACTGAAGCTTTCTTT.

This clone has just a few counts. The chain uses TRBV6-5 and TRBJ2-1; D is possibly TRBD2 (5 bases). V lost 8 bases to trimming and J lost 3 bases, with 14 bases between them. There are 14 residues in the CDR3. CDR1 MNHEY and CDR2 SVGAGI come from the germline V gene. The chain's CDR3 is CASSGGDVYNEQFF. For the CDR3, the DNA is TGTGCCAGCTCTGGAGGCGACGTCTACAATGAGCAGTTCTTC.

The chain has TRBV5-1 and TRBJ1-4; D remains ambiguous. The germline V gene encodes CDR1 SGHRS and CDR2 YFSETQ. Trimming shortened V by 3 bases and J by 3 bases, and 9 bases separated the two germline ends. The CDR3 is 14 amino acids. The CDR3 coding sequence is TGCGCCAGCAGCTCTACGGTATCTAATGAAAAACTGTTTTTT. It specifies CASSSTVSNEKLFF.

The chain couples TRBV5-1 to TRBJ2-3; 15 nucleotides line up with TRBD2. The CDR3 has 17 residues. V dropped 4 bases and J dropped 2; count of bases not matched to a gene: 5. Germline V lookup: CDR1 SGHRS, CDR2 YFSETQ. The CDR3 is CASSVGLAGGTTDTQYF. The CDR3 region has the DNA TGCGCCAGCAGCGTGGGACTAGCGGGGGGAACCACAGATACGCAGTATTTT. The whole variable domain, remainder taken from reference TRBV5-1 and TRBJ2-3, is KAGVTQTPRYLIKTRGQQVTLSCSPISGHRSVSWYQQTPGQGLQFLFEYFSETQRNKGNFPGRFSGRQFSNSRSEMNVSTLELGDSALYLCASSVGLAGGTTDTQYFGPGTRLTVL.

The chain has TRBV5-4 and TRBJ1-2; tentative D call: TRBD1 (6 bases). The germline CDR1 and CDR2 sequences are SGHNT and YYREEE (reference sequence). The ends were cut back, 0 bases at V and 4 bases at J, with 10 bases in the middle. This CDR3 has 14 residues. The CDR3 DNA is TGTGCCAGCAGCTTGGAACAGGGCCTCTATGGCTACACCTTC. Translating gives CASSLEQGLYGYTF.

The V call is TRBV7-6, the J call TRBJ2-1, with 10 bases fitting TRBD2. This CDR3 has 16 amino acids. J lost 5 bases, V lost 3 bases, and 7 bases had no gene match. From germline, CDR1 is SGHVS and CDR2 FNYEAQ. The CDR3 bases are TGTGCCAGCAGCTTCTTTATAGCGGGAGGTAACAATGAGCAGTTCTTC. Translation gives CASSFFIAGGNNEQFF.

The chain carries TRBV5-4 and TRBJ2-2, with D possibly TRBD1 on 6 matching bases. Per germline, CDR1 SGHNT and CDR2 YYREEE (reference sequence). The CDR3 is made up of 14 amino acids. The V gene lost 4 bases and the J gene lost 4 bases, with 11 bases spanning the gap. CDR3 nucleotide sequence: TGTGCCAGCAGCGTTCAGGGGATCACCGGGGAGCTGTTTTTT. Amino acids: CASSVQGITGELFF.

The J gene is TRBJ1-1, the V gene TRBV5-1; D call uncertain. The CDR3 is 15 amino acids. Germline CDR1 SGHRS, CDR2 YFSETQ. Trimming removed 3 bases from V and 4 bases from J, with 16 bases in between. Written as DNA, the CDR3 is TGCGCCAGCAGCTGGGCAGGAGAGGGTGGCACTGAAGCTTTCTTT. Encoded protein: CASSWAGEGGTEAFF.

This clone was detected once. V gene TRBV29-1 combines with J gene TRBJ1-2; 9 nucleotides align to TRBD1. This CDR3 is built from 13 residues. Germline CDR1 SQVTM, CDR2 ANQGSEA. V gave up 6 bases and J gave up 6 bases; unmatched junction bases: 8. The CDR3 DNA reads as TGCAGCGTAATAACAGGGGGCCCCAATGGCTACACCTTC. It specifies CSVITGGPNGYTF.

The chain links TRBV6-6 to TRBJ2-7; the match to TRBD2 covers 9 bases. CDR1 and CDR2 (germline): MNHNY, SVGAGI (reference sequence). The V gene end was trimmed by 2 bases and the J gene end by 3 bases; junction bases not matched to a gene: 2. The CDR3 length is 14 residues. CDR3: CASSYELAGYEQYF. The CDR3 bases are TGTGCCAGCAGTTACGAACTAGCGGGCTACGAGCAGTACTTC.

The chain recombines TRBV28 with TRBJ2-1, with 9 bases that match TRBD1. Germline V gene lookup returns CDR1 MDHEN and CDR2 SYDVKM. This CDR3 has 16 amino acids. J gave up 2 bases and V 6 bases, and 8 bases lay outside the gene matches. CDR3 region: CASSRGGDRAYNEQFF. The CDR3 DNA reads as TGTGCCAGCAGCCGCGGTGGGGACAGGGCCTACAATGAGCAGTTCTTC.

The chain recombines TRBV7-2 with TRBJ2-7; a possible D gene is TRBD2 (6 bases). CDR1 SGHTA and CDR2 FQGNSA come from the germline V gene. The CDR3 is made up of 15 amino acids. Deletions cut 1 base from V and 0 bases from J, with 10 bases between. In DNA, the CDR3 is TGTGCCAGCAGCTTAGGCGGGACGGTCTCCTACGAGCAGTACTTC. Translated, it gives CASSLGGTVSYEQYF.